Below are 7 T cell receptor beta chains sequenced from a single sample in a study of blood T cells in healthy people across ages. With a J-beta primer mix and a sample-barcoded 5' primer, a second PCR ran about 7 to 12 cycles. TCRdb re-called the 5' RACE reads with MiXCR, one entry per CDR3 protein. The sample lists 710,000 or so distinct CDR3 sequences, roughly 32% occurring once. The sequenced sample was blood. The receptors here all came from a woman aged 80 or over in good health.

At least ten counts were recorded for this clonotype. V is TRBV7-6 and J is TRBJ1-5; possibly TRBD1 for D (5 bases). There are 16 residues in the CDR3. V lost 5 bases and J lost 4, with 18 bases in between. CDR1 is SGHVS, CDR2 FNYEAQ, per germline. CDR3 bases: TGTGCCAGCAGCCCGGTCTTGGGGGGTGGGAATCAGCCCCAGCATTTT. This encodes CASSPVLGGGNQPQHF.

This clonotype was counted between two and nine times. At one of its ends the junction is not consistent with the germline gene, which may arise from a read error. The V call is TRBV7-2, the J call TRBJ1-4; TRBD1 matches at 8 bases. Germline V lookup: CDR1 SGHTA, CDR2 FQGNSA. This CDR3 region has 15 residues. The CDR3 region is CASSIGQGTNEKRFF. The CDR3 DNA reads TGTGCCAGCAGCATCGGACAGGGAACTAATGAAAAACGGTTTTTT.

This clonotype was seen at least ten times. This chain connects TRBV30 to TRBJ2-1; no firm D call. Germline-derived CDR1 and CDR2 are GTSNPN and SVGIG (reference sequence). This CDR3 is 11 amino acids long. V lost 1 base and J lost 15, with 13 bases in between. Written as DNA, the CDR3 is TGTGCCTGGAGTGCGGGTCTAGTACTGTTCTTC. The encoded protein is CAWSAGLVLFF.

This clonotype was detected a few times. The gene calls are TRBV7-2 and TRBJ1-2, with D unresolved. Germline CDR1 is SGHTA and CDR2 is FQGNSA. Trimming took 5 bases from V and 6 from J, leaving 19 bases between them. This CDR3 spans 15 amino acids. The CDR3 sequence is CASSLNGGPGDGYTF. In DNA, the CDR3 is TGTGCCAGCAGCCTAAACGGAGGACCGGGTGATGGCTACACCTTC.

Turning to this clonotype: This may stem from a read error, because a much larger clone lies one nucleotide away. The chain employs TRBV7-2 and TRBJ2-1; D possibly corresponds to TRBD1 (5 bases). The J call may be incorrect, as the DNA end agrees better with TRBJ2-7. The CDR3 is made up of 14 amino acids. Germline V lookup: CDR1 SGHTA, CDR2 FQGNSA. The CDR3 bases are TGTGCCAGCAGCTTAGGACAGACCTACAATGAGCAGTACTTC. This sequence encodes CASSLGQTYNEQYF.

In its sample, this clonotype was seen a few times. The chain has TRBV20-1 and TRBJ1-1; the match to TRBD1 covers 7 bases. V trimming: 5 bases; J trimming: 4 bases; junction bases outside the gene matches: 13. Germline assignment: CDR1 DFQATT and CDR2 SNEGSKA (reference sequence). The CDR3 extends over 15 amino acids. The CDR3 region is CSACLTGVQATEAFF. DNA for the CDR3: TGCAGTGCTTGCTTAACAGGGGTTCAGGCCACTGAAGCTTTCTTT.

This clonotype has at least ten counts. This chain joins TRBV29-1 and TRBJ2-5; D may be TRBD1 (5 bases). V was shortened by 2 bases and J by 5 bases, with 9 bases between the two germline ends. The CDR3 totals 12 residues. Germline CDR1 SQVTM, CDR2 ANQGSEA. The CDR3 DNA sequence: TGCAGCGTTGAACAGGGTTTGGAGACCCAGTACTTC. It yields the protein CSVEQGLETQYF.